These T cell receptor beta chains were read from a single sample in a study of T cell repertoires in cytomegalovirus infection. MiXCR, run by TCRdb on the reads, gives a single entry per CDR3 protein. Of fewer than 550,000 distinct CDR3 sequences listed, approximately 10% are singletons. Sequencing input: PBMCs. These receptors were taken from a human donor in good health (CMV status not recorded). Some clones in this sample may be carry-over from other donors' samples. CDR3s include the opening cysteine and the closing phenylalanine or tryptophan. The D gene is left open where the match is weak. Expanded clones are given a class, and other clones once, few, many or no size at all.

-	TRBJ1-1	TRBV25-1	many	CASSELVGLDGGAEAFF	TGTGCCAGCAGTGAATTAGTTGGGCTTGACGGGGGCGCTGAAGCTTTCTTT
-	TRBJ2-2	TRBV29-1	-	CSFRTLTGELFF	TGCAGCTTTCGGACGCTCACCGGGGAGCTGTTTTTT
-	TRBJ1-5	TRBV27	few	CASSYGRGGNQPQHF	TGTGCCAGCAGTTATGGGAGGGGGGGCAATCAGCCCCAGCATTTT
TRBD1	TRBJ2-3	TRBV24-1	-	CATSMPAGDRGPTDTQYF	TGTGCCACCAGTATGCCGGCGGGGGACAGGGGGCCCACAGATACGCAGTATTTT
-	TRBJ1-5	TRBV11-2	many	CASSLDRYENQPQHF	TGTGCCAGCAGCTTAGACCGATATGAAAATCAGCCCCAGCATTTT
-	TRBJ1-6	TRBV29-1	-	CSVGGTQNSPLHF	TGCAGCGTTGGGGGGACACAGAATTCACCCCTCCACTTT
-	TRBJ1-4	TRBV7-2	many	CASSLWAGPVTNEKLFF	TGTGCCAGCAGCTTATGGGCGGGACCGGTAACTAATGAAAAACTGTTTTTT
-	TRBJ2-2	TRBV9	-	CASSVEGVSTGELFF	TGTGCCAGCAGCGTAGAGGGAGTAAGCACCGGGGAGCTGTTTTTT
-	TRBJ1-1	TRBV7-6	many	CASSYDGVTEAFF	TGTGCCAGCAGTTATGATGGGGTCACTGAAGCTTTCTTT
-	TRBJ1-2	TRBV14	-	CASSQDHGSYGYTF	TGTGCCAGCAGCCAAGATCATGGGAGCTATGGCTACACCTTC
-	TRBJ1-5	TRBV12-3/TRBV12-4	many	CASSLAGREGQPQHF	TGTGCCAGCAGTTTAGCGGGCAGGGAGGGGCAGCCCCAGCATTTT
-	TRBJ2-1	TRBV2	-	CASSEARREQFF	TGTGCCAGCAGTGAAGCGAGGAGGGAGCAGTTCTTC
-	TRBJ1-2	TRBV11-2	many	CASSLDRVGGGYTF	TGTGCCAGCAGCTTAGATCGGGTCGGGGGAGGCTACACCTTC
TRBD1	TRBJ1-2	TRBV10-3	many	CASGQGSNYGYTF	TGTGCCAGCGGACAGGGGTCTAACTATGGCTACACCTTC
-	TRBJ1-1	TRBV20-1	many	CSVVRNTEAFF	TGCAGTGTCGTAAGGAACACTGAAGCTTTCTTT
-	TRBJ2-2	TRBV19	-	CASSIGILGLDTGELFF	TGTGCCAGTAGTATAGGTATCCTCGGGCTAGACACCGGGGAGCTGTTTTTT
-	TRBJ1-6	TRBV2	-	CASTDRAGDSPLHF	TGTGCCAGCACCGATCGGGCAGGGGACTCACCCCTCCACTTT
TRBD1	TRBJ2-1	TRBV6-5	many	CASSSPNTGTGYNEQFF	TGTGCCAGCAGTTCTCCCAACACCGGGACAGGTTACAATGAGCAGTTCTTC
-	TRBJ2-1	TRBV27	-	CASSLVQGYNEQFF	TGTGCCAGCAGTTTGGTTCAGGGGTACAATGAGCAGTTCTTC
-	TRBJ1-5	TRBV9	few	CASSVGSQGDQPQHF	TGTGCCAGCAGCGTAGGGTCACAGGGAGATCAGCCCCAGCATTTT
TRBD1	TRBJ2-1	TRBV5-1	-	CASSVTGAVSYNEQFF	TGCGCCAGCAGCGTGACAGGGGCGGTCTCCTACAATGAGCAGTTCTTC
TRBD2	TRBJ2-5	TRBV10-2	-	CASRAGTSGARSQETQYF	TGCGCCAGCAGGGCCGGGACTAGCGGGGCTCGGAGCCAAGAGACCCAGTACTTC
-	TRBJ1-1	TRBV3-1	few	CASSQAGPRGEAFF	TGTGCCAGCAGCCAGGCGGGACCTCGAGGTGAGGCTTTCTTT
-	TRBJ1-5	TRBV2	-	CPSRGDSNQPQHF	TGTCCCAGCAGGGGAGATAGCAATCAGCCCCAGCATTTT
TRBD1	TRBJ1-1	TRBV20-1	-	CSARQGAGTEAFF	TGCAGTGCTCGACAGGGGGCAGGCACTGAAGCTTTCTTT
-	TRBJ2-3	TRBV7-8	many	CASSSPLYGERGTTSVPSTDTQYF	TGTGCCAGCAGCTCCCCCCTCTATGGGGAGAGGGGTACCACTTCCGTACCAAGCACAGATACGCAGTATTTT
-	TRBJ1-1	TRBV6-5	-	CASSYGWTAEAFF	TGTGCCAGCAGTTACGGGTGGACAGCTGAAGCTTTCTTT
-	TRBJ1-5	TRBV19	many	CASSIASTRAQHF	TGTGCCAGTAGTATAGCGTCCACGCGGGCCCAGCATTTT
-	TRBJ1-1	TRBV18	many	CASSEGTGHVNTEAFF	TGTGCCAGCTCAGAGGGAACAGGGCATGTGAACACTGAAGCTTTCTTT
-	TRBJ2-4	TRBV5-4	-	CASTHPNVKNIQYF	TGTGCCAGCACCCACCCTAACGTCAAAAACATTCAGTACTTC
TRBD2	TRBJ2-1	TRBV5-5	few	CASRSTSGQQFF	TGTGCCAGCAGGTCGACTAGCGGACAGCAGTTCTTC
-	TRBJ1-5	TRBV20-1	many	CSANLQGYSNQPQHF	TGCAGTGCTAACCTACAGGGTTATAGCAATCAGCCCCAGCATTTT
-	TRBJ2-1	TRBV7-8	many	CASSLDGHNEQFF	TGTGCCAGCAGCTTAGACGGCCACAATGAGCAGTTCTTC
TRBD1	TRBJ1-2	TRBV2	many	CASGRDSFRYGYTF	TGTGCCAGCGGCCGGGACAGCTTTCGCTATGGCTACACCTTC
-	TRBJ1-1	TRBV6-6	-	CASSYSRGGEQAEAFF	TGTGCCAGCAGTTACTCACGGGGCGGTGAACAGGCTGAAGCTTTCTTT
-	TRBJ2-2	TRBV24-1	few	CATEGPSVTGELFF	TGTGCCACCGAGGGGCCGTCGGTAACCGGGGAGCTGTTTTTT
TRBD1	TRBJ2-4	TRBV29-1	-	CSVGGRTGVNIQYF	TGCAGCGTTGGAGGAAGGACAGGGGTAAACATTCAGTACTTC
TRBD1	TRBJ2-4	TRBV5-8	many	CASGRGLAKNIQYF	TGTGCCAGCGGTAGGGGGCTTGCCAAAAACATTCAGTACTTC
-	TRBJ2-1	TRBV7-8	many	CASSFGTFGNEQFF	TGTGCCAGCAGCTTCGGGACTTTTGGTAATGAGCAGTTCTTC
-	TRBJ1-1	TRBV12-3/TRBV12-4	few	CASSLGGSIVEAFF	TGTGCCAGCAGTTTAGGGGGCAGTATAGTTGAAGCTTTCTTT
-	TRBJ2-2	TRBV28	-	CASRDGLELFF	TGTGCTAGTCGAGACGGGCTGGAGCTGTTTTTT
TRBD2	TRBJ2-2	TRBV4-1	-	CASSPGLAYRGTGELFF	TGCGCCAGCAGCCCGGGACTAGCCTATCGGGGTACCGGGGAGCTGTTTTTT
-	TRBJ2-7	TRBV19	many	CASSIGRTVSYEQYF	TGTGCCAGTAGTATAGGGAGAACCGTCTCCTACGAGCAGTACTTC
-	TRBJ2-1	TRBV5-1	few	CASSFTPWDEQFF	TGCGCCAGCAGCTTTACTCCCTGGGATGAGCAGTTCTTC
-	TRBJ2-2	TRBV5-4	many	CAWNSQSNTGELFF	TGTGCCTGGAACAGTCAGTCAAACACCGGGGAGCTGTTTTTT
TRBD2	TRBJ2-7	TRBV7-8	many	CASSLAPGLAHEQYF	TGTGCCAGCAGCTTAGCTCCGGGACTAGCCCACGAGCAGTACTTC
TRBD2	TRBJ2-6	TRBV14	many	CASSQLGAGAGANVLTF	TGTGCCAGCAGCCAATTAGGGGCGGGGGCTGGGGCCAACGTCCTGACTTTC
-	TRBJ1-2	TRBV7-2	many	CASSLAPLLLGPSRGYTF	TGTGCCAGCAGCTTAGCTCCTCTCTTGTTGGGACCCTCACGGGGCTACACCTTC
-	TRBJ2-7	TRBV11-2	many	CASIPLHIRGSRSSYEQYF	TGTGCCAGCATCCCGTTACACATCCGGGGGAGTCGGAGCTCCTACGAGCAGTACTTC
-	TRBJ2-1	TRBV5-1	few	CASSGGGGGGYNEQFF	TGCGCCAGCAGCGGGGGGGGGGGAGGGGGCTACAATGAGCAGTTCTTC
-	TRBJ1-1	TRBV4-2	many	CASSQDLAVTEAFF	TGTGCCAGCAGCCAAGATCTGGCGGTCACTGAAGCTTTCTTT